This T cell receptor beta chain was identified during a study of T cells in Graves' hyperthyroidism and ophthalmopathy. This clonotype showed up many times. Graves' hyperthyroidism showing no ophthalmopathy progression within 18 months was considered stable. Uncontrolled infection, other autoimmune disease, pregnancy or lactation excluded patients. The source of the PBMCs was over 8.5 ml of fresh peripheral blood. With 4 bases removed from V and 3 bases from J, the gap between germline ends came to 12 bases. Per germline, CDR1 SNHLY and CDR2 FYNNEI. This CDR3 comprises 15 residues. Researchers took RNA transcripts and amplified the TCR beta CDR3 regions from them. The TCR CDR3 first-round RT-PCR relied on the HTBI primer set. TCRdb called the multiplex PCR reads again in MiXCR, with one record for every CDR3 protein. The sample has some 400,000 distinct CDR3 sequences; 19% are singletons.

The specimen was blood. The gene calls are TRBV2 and TRBJ1-4; D may be TRBD1 (5 bases). The clonotype was recovered from a young woman with Graves' hyperthyroidism. CDR3 region: CASSGGARANEKLFF. CDR3 in DNA: TGTGCCAGCAGTGGTGGGGCGCGGGCTAATGAAAAACTGTTTTTT.